This T cell receptor (beta chain) was sequenced during a study of blood T cell repertoires in COVID-19. The CDR3 is 15 amino acids. Trimming stripped 3 bases from V and 5 bases from J, with 14 bases between. Per germline, CDR1 MNHEY and CDR2 SMNVEV (reference sequence). Here immunoSEQ multiplex PCR was the method, and the copy in TCRdb shows in-frame clones only, minus some. The table has a few hundred thousand clones, 75% to 90% seen once. Sequenced: peripheral blood. This TCR was sampled from an older woman with COVID-19, enrolled during active disease. The chain is built from TRBV27 and TRBJ2-1; D remains ambiguous. The CDR3 bases are TGTGCCAGCAGTTTTTCCACCGCCCTAAACAATGAGCAGTTCTTC. Amino acids: CASSFSTALNNEQFF.